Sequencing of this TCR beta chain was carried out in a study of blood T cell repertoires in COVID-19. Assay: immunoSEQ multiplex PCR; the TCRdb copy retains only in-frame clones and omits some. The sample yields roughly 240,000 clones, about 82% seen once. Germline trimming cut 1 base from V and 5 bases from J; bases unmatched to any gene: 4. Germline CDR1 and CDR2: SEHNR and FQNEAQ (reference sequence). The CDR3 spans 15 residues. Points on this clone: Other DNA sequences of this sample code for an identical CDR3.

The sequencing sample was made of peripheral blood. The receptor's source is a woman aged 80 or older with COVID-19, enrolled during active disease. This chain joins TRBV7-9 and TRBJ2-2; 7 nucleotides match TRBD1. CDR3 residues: CASSLGQGDTGELFF. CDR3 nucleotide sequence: TGTGCCAGCAGCTTAGGACAGGGTGATACCGGGGAGCTGTTTTTT.